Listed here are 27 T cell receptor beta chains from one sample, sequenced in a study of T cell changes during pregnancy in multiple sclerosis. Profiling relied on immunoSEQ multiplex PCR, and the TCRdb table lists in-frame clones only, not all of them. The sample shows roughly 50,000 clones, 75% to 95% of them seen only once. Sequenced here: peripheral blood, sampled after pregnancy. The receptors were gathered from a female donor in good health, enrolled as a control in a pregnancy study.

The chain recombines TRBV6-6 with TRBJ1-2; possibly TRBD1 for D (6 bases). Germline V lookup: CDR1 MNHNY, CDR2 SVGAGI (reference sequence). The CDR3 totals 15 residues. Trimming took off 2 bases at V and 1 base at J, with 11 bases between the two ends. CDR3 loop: CASSYRPDSNYGYTF. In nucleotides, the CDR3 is TGTGCCAGCAGTTACCGTCCGGACAGTAACTATGGCTACACCTTC.

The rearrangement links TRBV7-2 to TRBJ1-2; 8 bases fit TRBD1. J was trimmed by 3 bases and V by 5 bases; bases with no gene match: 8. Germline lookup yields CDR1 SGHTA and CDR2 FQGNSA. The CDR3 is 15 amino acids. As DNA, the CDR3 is TGTGCCAGCAGCCTACTCGGACAGGGCGACTATGGCTACACCTTC. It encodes CASSLLGQGDYGYTF.

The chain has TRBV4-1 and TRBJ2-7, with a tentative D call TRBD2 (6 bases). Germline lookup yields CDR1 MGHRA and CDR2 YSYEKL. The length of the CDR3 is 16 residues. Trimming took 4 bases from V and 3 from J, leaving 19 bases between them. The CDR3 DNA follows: TGCGCCAGCAGCCTTTCTCCCGGGCAGGGAGGCTACGAGCAGTACTTC. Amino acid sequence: CASSLSPGQGGYEQYF.

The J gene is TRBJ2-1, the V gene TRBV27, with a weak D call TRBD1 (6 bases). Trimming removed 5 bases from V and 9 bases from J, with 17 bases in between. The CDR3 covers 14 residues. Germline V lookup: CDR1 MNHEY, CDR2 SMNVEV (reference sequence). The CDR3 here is CASSTGTPYGEQFF. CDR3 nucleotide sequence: TGTGCCAGCAGTACCGGGACACCGTACGGTGAGCAGTTCTTC.

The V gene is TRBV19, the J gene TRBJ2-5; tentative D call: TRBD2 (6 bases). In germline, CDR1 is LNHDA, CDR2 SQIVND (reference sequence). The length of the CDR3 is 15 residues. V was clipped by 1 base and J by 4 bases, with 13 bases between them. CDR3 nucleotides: TGTGCCAGTAGTATAGTGGGGGACGGGGGAGAGACCCAGTACTTC. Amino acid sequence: CASSIVGDGGETQYF.

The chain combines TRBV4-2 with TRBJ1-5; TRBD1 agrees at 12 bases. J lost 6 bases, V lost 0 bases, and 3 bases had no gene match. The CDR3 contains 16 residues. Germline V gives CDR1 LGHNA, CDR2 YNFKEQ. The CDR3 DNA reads TGTGCCAGCAGCCAAGAGGGACAGGGGGCCTTTCAGCCCCAGCATTTT. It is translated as CASSQEGQGAFQPQHF.

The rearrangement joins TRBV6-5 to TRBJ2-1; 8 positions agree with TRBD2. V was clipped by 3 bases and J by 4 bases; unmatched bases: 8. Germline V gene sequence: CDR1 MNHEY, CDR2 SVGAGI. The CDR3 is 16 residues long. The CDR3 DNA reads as TGTGCCAGCAGTTATTCTAGCGGGTCGGTATACAATGAGCAGTTCTTC. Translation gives CASSYSSGSVYNEQFF.

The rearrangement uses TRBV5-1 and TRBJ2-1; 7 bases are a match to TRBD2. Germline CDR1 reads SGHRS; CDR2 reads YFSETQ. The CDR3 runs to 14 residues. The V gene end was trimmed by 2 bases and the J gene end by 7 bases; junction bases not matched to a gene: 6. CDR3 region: CASSFGQGGNEQFF. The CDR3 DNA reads TGCGCCAGCAGCTTCGGTCAGGGAGGGAATGAGCAGTTCTTC.

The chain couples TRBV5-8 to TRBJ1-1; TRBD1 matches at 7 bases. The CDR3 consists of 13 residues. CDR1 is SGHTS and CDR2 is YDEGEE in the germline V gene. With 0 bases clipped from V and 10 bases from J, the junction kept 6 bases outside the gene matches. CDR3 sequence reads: CASSLGQGDVAFF. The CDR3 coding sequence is TGTGCCAGCAGCTTGGGGCAGGGGGATGTAGCTTTCTTT.

As DNA, the CDR3 is TGTGCCAGCAGTTACCTACAGGGGGCCGGCAATCAGCCCCAGCATTTT. As protein: CASSYLQGAGNQPQHF. V usage is TRBV6-6 and J usage is TRBJ1-5, with TRBD1 matching over 9 bases. In germline, CDR1 is MNHNY, CDR2 SVGAGI (reference sequence). CDR3 length equals 16 residues. After removal of 2 bases from V and 2 bases from J, the junction contained 4 bases not matched to a gene.

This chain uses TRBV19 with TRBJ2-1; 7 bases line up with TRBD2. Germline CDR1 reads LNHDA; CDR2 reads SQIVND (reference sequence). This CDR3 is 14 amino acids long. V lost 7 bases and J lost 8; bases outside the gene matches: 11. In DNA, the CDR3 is TGTGCCAGTACGCCCGGGGGAGGGCTCCATGAGCAGTTCTTC. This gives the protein CASTPGGGLHEQFF.

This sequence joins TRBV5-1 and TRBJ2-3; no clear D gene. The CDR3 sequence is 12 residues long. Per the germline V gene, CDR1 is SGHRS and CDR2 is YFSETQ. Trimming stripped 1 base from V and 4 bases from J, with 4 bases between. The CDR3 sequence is CASSLTADTQYF. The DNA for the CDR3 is TGCGCCAGCAGCTTGACGGCAGATACGCAGTATTTT.

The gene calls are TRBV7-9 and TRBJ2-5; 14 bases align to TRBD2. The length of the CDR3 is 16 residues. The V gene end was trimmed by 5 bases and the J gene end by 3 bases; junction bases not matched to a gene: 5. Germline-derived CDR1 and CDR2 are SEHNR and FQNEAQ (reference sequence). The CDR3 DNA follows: TGTGCCAGCAGCCTCGGACTAGCGGGGGGTAAAGAGACCCAGTACTTC. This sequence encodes CASSLGLAGGKETQYF.

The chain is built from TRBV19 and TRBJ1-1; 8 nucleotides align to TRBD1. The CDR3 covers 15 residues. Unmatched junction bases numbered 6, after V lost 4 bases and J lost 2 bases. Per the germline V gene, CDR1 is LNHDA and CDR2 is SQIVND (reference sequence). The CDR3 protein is CASSTTGAGNTEAFF. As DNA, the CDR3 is TGTGCCAGTAGTACGACAGGGGCCGGCAACACTGAAGCTTTCTTT.

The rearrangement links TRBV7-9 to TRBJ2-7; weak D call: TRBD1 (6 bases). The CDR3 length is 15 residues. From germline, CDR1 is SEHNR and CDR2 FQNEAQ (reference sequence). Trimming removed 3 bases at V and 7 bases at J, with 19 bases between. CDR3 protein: CASSLSTGRATEQYF. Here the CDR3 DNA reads TGTGCCAGCAGCTTGTCGACAGGACGGGCGACGGAGCAGTACTTC.

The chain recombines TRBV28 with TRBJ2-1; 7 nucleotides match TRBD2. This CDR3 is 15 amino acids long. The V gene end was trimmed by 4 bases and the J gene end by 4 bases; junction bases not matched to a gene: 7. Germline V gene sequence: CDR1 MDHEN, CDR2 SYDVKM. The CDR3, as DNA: TGTGCCAGCAGTTCCCTGGGACTAACGTACAATGAGCAGTTCTTC. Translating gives CASSSLGLTYNEQFF.

CDR3 nucleotides: TGCGCCAGCAGCCCGGGGGGACAGGGGGCCGGCTATGGCTACACCTTC. This codes for CASSPGGQGAGYGYTF. J is TRBJ1-2 and V is TRBV5-1; 12 bases agree with TRBD1. Germline lookup yields CDR1 SGHRS and CDR2 YFSETQ. CDR3 length: 16 residues. Trimming cost V 4 bases and J 4 bases; bases outside gene matches: 8.

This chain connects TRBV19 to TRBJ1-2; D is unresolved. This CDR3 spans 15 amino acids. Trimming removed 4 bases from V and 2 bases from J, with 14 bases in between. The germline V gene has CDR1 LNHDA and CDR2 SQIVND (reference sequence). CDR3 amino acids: CASSNFRVGNYGYTF. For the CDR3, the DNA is TGTGCCAGTAGTAACTTCCGGGTCGGAAACTATGGCTACACCTTC.

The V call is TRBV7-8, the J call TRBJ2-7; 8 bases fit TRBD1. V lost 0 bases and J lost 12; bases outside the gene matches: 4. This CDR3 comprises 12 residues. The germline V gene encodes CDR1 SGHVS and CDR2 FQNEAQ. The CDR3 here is CASSLATGQGYF. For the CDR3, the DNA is TGTGCCAGCAGCTTAGCGACAGGACAGGGGTACTTC.

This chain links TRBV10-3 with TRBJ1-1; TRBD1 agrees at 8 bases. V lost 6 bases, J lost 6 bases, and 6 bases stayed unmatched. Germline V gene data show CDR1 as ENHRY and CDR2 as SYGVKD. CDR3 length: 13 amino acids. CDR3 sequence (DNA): TGTGCCATCAGGAGCCCGACAGGGGCTGAAGCTTTCTTT. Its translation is CAIRSPTGAEAFF.

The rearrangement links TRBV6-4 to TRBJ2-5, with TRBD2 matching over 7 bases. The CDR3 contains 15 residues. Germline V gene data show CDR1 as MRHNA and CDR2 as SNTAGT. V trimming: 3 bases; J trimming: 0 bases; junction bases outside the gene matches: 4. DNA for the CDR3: TGTGCCAGCAGTGAGCTAGCGGTCTACCAAGAGACCCAGTACTTC. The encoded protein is CASSELAVYQETQYF.

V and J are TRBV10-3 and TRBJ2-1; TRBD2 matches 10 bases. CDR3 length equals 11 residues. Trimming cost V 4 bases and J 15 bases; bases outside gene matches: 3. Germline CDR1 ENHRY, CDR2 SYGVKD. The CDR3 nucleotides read TGTGCCATCAGTGCTGGGACTAGCGCGTTCTTC. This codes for CAISAGTSAFF.

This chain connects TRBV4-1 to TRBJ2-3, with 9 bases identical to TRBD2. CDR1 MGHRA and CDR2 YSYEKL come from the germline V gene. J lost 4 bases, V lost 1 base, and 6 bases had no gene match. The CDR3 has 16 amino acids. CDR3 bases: TGCGCCAGCAGCCAAGGCGGACTAGCGAGGGCAGATACGCAGTATTTT. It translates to CASSQGGLARADTQYF.

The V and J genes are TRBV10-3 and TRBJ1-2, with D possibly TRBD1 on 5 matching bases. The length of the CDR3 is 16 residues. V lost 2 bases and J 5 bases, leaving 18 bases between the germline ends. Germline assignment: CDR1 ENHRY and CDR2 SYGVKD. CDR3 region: CAISEMDTRRSYGYTF. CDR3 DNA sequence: TGTGCCATCAGTGAGATGGACACCCGCCGCTCATATGGCTACACCTTC.

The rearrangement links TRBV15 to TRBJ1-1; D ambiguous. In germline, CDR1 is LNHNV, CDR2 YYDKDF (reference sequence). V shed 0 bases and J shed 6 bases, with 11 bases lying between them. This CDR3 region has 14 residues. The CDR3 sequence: CATSRDDRGSEAFF. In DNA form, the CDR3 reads TGTGCCACCAGCAGAGATGATCGGGGATCTGAAGCTTTCTTT.

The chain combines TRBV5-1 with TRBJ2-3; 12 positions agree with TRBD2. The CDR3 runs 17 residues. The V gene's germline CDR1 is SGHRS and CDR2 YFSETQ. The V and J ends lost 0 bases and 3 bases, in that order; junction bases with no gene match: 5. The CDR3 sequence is CASSLGLAGVRTDTQYF. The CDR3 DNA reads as TGCGCCAGCAGCTTGGGACTAGCGGGAGTAAGGACAGATACGCAGTATTTT. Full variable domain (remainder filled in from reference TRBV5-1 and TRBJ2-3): KAGVTQTPRYLIKTRGQQVTLSCSPISGHRSVSWYQQTPGQGLQFLFEYFSETQRNKGNFPGRFSGRQFSNSRSEMNVSTLELGDSALYLCASSLGLAGVRTDTQYFGPGTRLTVL.

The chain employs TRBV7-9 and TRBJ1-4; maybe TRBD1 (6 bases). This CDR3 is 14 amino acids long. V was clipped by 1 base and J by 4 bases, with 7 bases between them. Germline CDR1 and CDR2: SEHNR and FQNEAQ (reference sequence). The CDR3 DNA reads TGTGCCAGCAGCTTAGGAGGGGGTAATGAAAAACTGTTTTTT. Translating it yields CASSLGGGNEKLFF.